The 14 T cell receptor beta chains presented below share a single source sample, sequenced in a study of metastatic and nonmetastatic thyroid tumors. Until they underwent thyroid surgery, no patient had received any treatment. TCRdb re-called clones via MiXCR from the PCR reads. The repertoire holds about 93,000 clones, with roughly 13% as singletons. The sequencing sample was made of blood. The receptors were sampled from a female donor with papillary thyroid cancer or a benign thyroid nodule (not recorded which). Some clones in this sample may be carry-over from other donors' samples.

Many counts were recorded for this clone. V is TRBV7-9 and J is TRBJ2-1, with 9 bases lining up with TRBD2. The V gene end was trimmed by 6 bases and the J gene end by 2 bases; junction bases not matched to a gene: 8. CDR1 and CDR2 from the germline V gene are SEHNR and FQNEAQ (reference sequence). CDR3 length equals 16 residues. The CDR3 reads CASRWEREETYNEQFF. CDR3 DNA: TGTGCCAGCAGGTGGGAGCGGGAGGAAACCTACAATGAGCAGTTCTTC.

Many counts were recorded for this clone. This sequence joins TRBV19 and TRBJ2-2, with D unresolved. The germline gives CDR1 LNHDA, CDR2 SQIVND (reference sequence). Trimming pared 10 bases from V and 2 bases from J, leaving 20 bases between. This CDR3 has 16 amino acids. As DNA, the CDR3 is TGTGCCACAAGGGATAAAAAAGAATTTAACACCGGGGAGCTGTTTTTT. It codes for CATRDKKEFNTGELFF.

This clone was counted ten times or more. The V and J genes are TRBV2 and TRBJ2-7, with D tentatively TRBD2 (6 bases). V lost 6 bases and J lost 4, with 19 bases in between. CDR1 and CDR2 (germline): SNHLY, FYNNEI. The CDR3 is 15 amino acids. In DNA, the CDR3 is TGTGCCAGCAGGAAGACTAGGGGAATGAATTACGAGCAGTACTTC. Translation gives CASRKTRGMNYEQYF.

The chain has TRBV9 and TRBJ2-2; tentatively, D is TRBD2 (5 bases). V lost 0 bases and J lost 7, with 13 bases in between. This CDR3 is 15 amino acids long. Germline V gene data show CDR1 as SGDLS and CDR2 as YYNGEE. The CDR3 sequence is CASSVGGVANGELFF. CDR3 sequence (DNA): TGTGCCAGCAGCGTAGGGGGAGTAGCGAACGGGGAGCTGTTTTTT.

This clone was found many times. This chain connects TRBV6-2 or TRBV6-3 to TRBJ2-1, with D unresolved. CDR3 length equals 18 residues. Trimming removed 0 bases at V and 1 base at J, with 16 bases between. CDR1 is MNHEY and CDR2 is SVGEGT in the germline V gene. This CDR3 reads CASSYSRPTAWSYNEQFF. CDR3 bases: TGTGCCAGCAGTTACTCTCGTCCGACCGCCTGGTCCTACAATGAGCAGTTCTTC.

By proportion, this clone is medium-sized. The chain combines TRBV4-3 with TRBJ2-5; a weak D match, TRBD1 (6 bases). The V gene lost 0 bases and the J gene lost 3 bases, with 8 bases spanning the gap. Germline V gene lookup returns CDR1 LGHNA and CDR2 YSLEER. The CDR3 runs 14 residues. The CDR3 nucleotides are TGCGCCAGCAGCCAAGAGGCAGGGGAAGAGACCCAGTACTTC. Amino acid sequence: CASSQEAGEETQYF.

This clone was seen only a few times. This chain joins TRBV9 and TRBJ2-5; D is unclear. Trimming took off 5 bases at V and 5 bases at J, with 13 bases between the two ends. CDR1 and CDR2 from the germline V gene are SGDLS and YYNGEE. This CDR3 comprises 13 residues. This CDR3 reads CASSLNDMETQYF. DNA of the CDR3: TGTGCCAGCAGTCTGAACGACATGGAGACCCAGTACTTC.

This rearrangement joins TRBV20-1 to TRBJ2-1; weak D call: TRBD2 (6 bases). The germline V gene has CDR1 DFQATT and CDR2 SNEGSKA (reference sequence). V was pared by 0 bases and J by 0 bases, with 12 bases between. CDR3 length: 16 residues. The CDR3 spells CSARDWGVLSYNEQFF. The CDR3 DNA sequence: TGCAGTGCTAGAGATTGGGGGGTTCTCTCCTACAATGAGCAGTTCTTC.

This clone showed up many times. V gene TRBV19 combines with J gene TRBJ2-3, with TRBD2 matching over 9 bases. This CDR3 is built from 16 residues. Trimming at V came to 4 bases and at J to 0 bases, leaving 5 bases not matched to a gene. CDR1 LNHDA and CDR2 SQIVND come from the germline V gene (reference sequence). CDR3 amino acids: CASSKIAGVSTDTQYF. The CDR3 coding sequence is TGTGCCAGTAGTAAGATAGCGGGAGTGAGCACAGATACGCAGTATTTT.

This clone has ten or more counts. The chain links TRBV6-2 or TRBV6-3 to TRBJ1-4, with D hard to call. Trimming left V 2 bases short and J 5 bases short, with 12 bases between. Germline V gene sequence: CDR1 MNHEY, CDR2 SVGEGT. The CDR3 is 15 residues long. The DNA of the CDR3 is TGTGCCAGCAGTTACCTACAGACGGTGAATGAAAAACTGTTTTTT. This gives the protein CASSYLQTVNEKLFF.

In its sample, this clone was seen many times. The chain links TRBV19 to TRBJ2-2, with a tentative D call TRBD2 (6 bases). V was shortened by 5 bases and J by 5 bases, with 9 bases between the two germline ends. From germline, CDR1 is LNHDA and CDR2 SQIVND (reference sequence). This CDR3 is 13 amino acids long. The CDR3 region is CASSPGTTGELFF. The CDR3 DNA reads as TGTGCCAGTAGTCCTGGGACTACCGGGGAGCTGTTTTTT.

This clone came up many times. CDR3 DNA: TGTGCCAGCAGCGTAGGCCCCGAAGCGGGAGGGTACAATTATGAGCAGTTCTTC. This sequence encodes CASSVGPEAGGYNYEQFF. The rearrangement uses TRBV9 and TRBJ2-1, with 10 bases aligning to TRBD2. J was trimmed by 8 bases and V by 0 bases; bases with no gene match: 14. The CDR3 is 18 amino acids. Germline values: CDR1 SGDLS, CDR2 YYNGEE. Variable domain in full (rest from reference TRBV9 and TRBJ2-1): DSGVTQTPKHLITATGQRVTLRCSPRSGDLSVYWYQQSLDQGLQFLIQYYNGEERAKGNILERFSAQQFPDLHSELNLSSLELGDSALYFCASSVGPEAGGYNYEQFFGPGTRLTVL.

This clone was seen many times. The chain has TRBV4-2 and TRBJ2-2, with 9 bases matching TRBD2. V shed 0 bases, J shed 4 bases, and the junction held 6 bases outside the gene matches. Germline-derived CDR1 and CDR2 are LGHNA and YNFKEQ. The CDR3 runs 17 residues. The CDR3 region has the DNA TGTGCCAGCAGCCAAGATTCGTTAGCGGGAGTCACCGGGGAGCTGTTTTTT. Its translation: CASSQDSLAGVTGELFF.

The table lists this clone with many counts. The V gene is TRBV28, the J gene TRBJ1-2; D is uncertain. The CDR3 is 12 residues long. The germline V gene has CDR1 MDHEN and CDR2 SYDVKM. V was pared by 5 bases and J by 3 bases, with 7 bases between. CDR3 sequence (DNA): TGTGCCAGCAGTCCCCCAGACTATGGCTACACCTTC. Encoded protein: CASSPPDYGYTF.